A single T cell receptor beta chain is shown here with its context. CDR3 size: 17 residues. Germline V CDR1 and CDR2: SGHVS, FNYEAQ. After removal of 0 bases from V and 2 bases from J, the junction contained 6 bases not matched to a gene. The data originate from a study of cytomegalovirus exposure and HLA in healthy donors. PCR employed 60 Vbeta and 13 Jbeta primers. Only in-frame clones appear in the TCRdb table, and some are missing; sequencing was by immunoSEQ multiplex PCR. Of some 250,000 clones in the sample, 80% to 85% were seen once. The genes are TRBV7-6 and TRBJ2-3; 9 bases are a match to TRBD2. Input material: PBMCs. The receptor was isolated from a woman aged 55-69 years in good health and CMV-seropositive. CDR3 in amino acids: CASSLALLAGITDTQYF. For the CDR3, the DNA is TGTGCCAGCAGCTTAGCGCTCCTAGCGGGGATCACAGATACGCAGTATTTT.